The present T cell receptor beta chain was sequenced within a study of cytomegalovirus exposure and HLA in healthy donors. Whole-study context: Unique TCR beta sequences numbering 117 million came from some 200 million T cells in an earlier analysis. From HLA-typed donors, an early data release held tens of millions of unique TCRs.

The PCR used 60 Vbeta and 13 Jbeta primers. Assay: immunoSEQ multiplex PCR; the TCRdb copy retains only in-frame clones and omits some. The data hold roughly 95,000 clones, with roughly four fifths observed a single time. Germline values: CDR1 SNHLY, CDR2 FYNNEI. This CDR3 is built from 14 residues. V shed 7 bases and J shed 0 bases, with 13 bases lying between them. This chain uses TRBV2 with TRBJ2-7, with a weak D call TRBD2 (6 bases). This sequence was found in a man aged 25 to 45 in good health and CMV-seropositive. Sequencing was carried out using PBMCs. CDR3 region: CASKGLGVSYEQYF. The CDR3 DNA reads TGTGCCAGCAAGGGACTTGGGGTCTCCTACGAGCAGTACTTC. Together with reference TRBV2 and TRBJ2-7, the CDR3 gives the full variable domain: EPEVTQTPSHQVTQMGQEVILRCVPISNHLYFYWYRQILGQKVEFLVSFYNNEISEKSEIFDDQFSVERPDGSNFTLKIRSTKLEDSAMYFCASKGLGVSYEQYFGPGTRLTVT.